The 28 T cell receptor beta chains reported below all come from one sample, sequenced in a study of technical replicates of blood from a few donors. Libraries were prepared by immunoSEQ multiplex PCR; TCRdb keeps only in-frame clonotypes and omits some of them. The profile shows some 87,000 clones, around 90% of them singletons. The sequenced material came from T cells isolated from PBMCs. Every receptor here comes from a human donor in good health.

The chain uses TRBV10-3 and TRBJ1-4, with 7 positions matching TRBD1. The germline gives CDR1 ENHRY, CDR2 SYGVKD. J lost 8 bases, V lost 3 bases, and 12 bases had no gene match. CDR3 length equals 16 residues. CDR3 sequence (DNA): TGTGCCATCAGTGAATCCCCCGGGACAGAGATAGAAAAACTGTTTTTT. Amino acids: CAISESPGTEIEKLFF.

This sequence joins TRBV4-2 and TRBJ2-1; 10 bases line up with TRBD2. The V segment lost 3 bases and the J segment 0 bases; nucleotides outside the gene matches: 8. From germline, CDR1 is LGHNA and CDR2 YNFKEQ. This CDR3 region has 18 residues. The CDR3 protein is CASSQAQAGGVSYNEQFF. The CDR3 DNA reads TGTGCCAGCAGCCAGGCCCAAGCGGGAGGGGTCTCCTACAATGAGCAGTTCTTC.

The CDR3 here is CASSLQPGQGRYGYTF. For the CDR3, the DNA is TGTGCCAGCAGCCTACAACCGGGACAGGGGCGGTATGGCTACACCTTC. This chain links TRBV7-9 with TRBJ1-2, with 10 bases fitting TRBD1. The V gene's germline CDR1 is SEHNR and CDR2 FQNEAQ (reference sequence). The CDR3 contains 16 residues. V shed 5 bases, J shed 5 bases, and the junction held 11 bases outside the gene matches.

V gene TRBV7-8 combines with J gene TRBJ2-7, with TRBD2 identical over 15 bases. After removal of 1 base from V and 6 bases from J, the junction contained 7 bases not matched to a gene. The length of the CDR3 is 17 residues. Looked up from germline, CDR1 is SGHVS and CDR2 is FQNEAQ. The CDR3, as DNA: TGTGCCAGCAGCTTAGAAGGACTAGCGGGAGGGATAAGCGAGCAGTACTTC. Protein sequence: CASSLEGLAGGISEQYF.

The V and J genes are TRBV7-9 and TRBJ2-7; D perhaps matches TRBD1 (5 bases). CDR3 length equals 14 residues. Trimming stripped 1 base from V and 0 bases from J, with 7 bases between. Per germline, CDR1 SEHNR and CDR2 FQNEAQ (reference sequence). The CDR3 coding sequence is TGTGCCAGCAGCTTAGACAGGCGCTCCTACGAGCAGTACTTC. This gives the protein CASSLDRRSYEQYF.

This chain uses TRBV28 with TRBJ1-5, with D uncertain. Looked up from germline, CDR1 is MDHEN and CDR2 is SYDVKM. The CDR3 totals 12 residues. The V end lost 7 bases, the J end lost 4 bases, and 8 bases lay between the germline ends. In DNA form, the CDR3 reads TGTGCCAGCAAGCGGTCTAATCAGCCCCAGCATTTT. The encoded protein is CASKRSNQPQHF.

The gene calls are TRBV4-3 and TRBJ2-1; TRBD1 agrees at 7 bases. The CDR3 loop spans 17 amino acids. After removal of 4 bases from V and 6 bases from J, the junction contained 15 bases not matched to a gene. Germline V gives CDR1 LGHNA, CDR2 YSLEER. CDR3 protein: CASSLSRGTGVRNEQFF. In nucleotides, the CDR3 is TGCGCCAGCAGCCTCAGCCGAGGTACAGGGGTGCGCAATGAGCAGTTCTTC.

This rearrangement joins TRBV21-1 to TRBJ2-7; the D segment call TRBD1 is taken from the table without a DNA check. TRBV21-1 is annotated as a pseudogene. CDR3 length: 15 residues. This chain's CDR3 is CASSHDQGVDIEQYF. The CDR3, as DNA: TGTGCCAGCAGCCACGACCAGGGGGTCGATATCGAGCAGTACTTC.

CDR3 nucleotide sequence: TGTGCCAGCAGTTACTCGACCGGGAGGATTTTGTATGAGCAGTTCTTC. This codes for CASSYSTGRILYEQFF. This chain links TRBV6-5 with TRBJ2-1; 7 nucleotides align to TRBD2. Germline CDR1 reads MNHEY; CDR2 reads SVGAGI. The CDR3 extends over 16 amino acids. The junction had 10 bases not matched to a gene; V was cut back by 0 bases and J by 8 bases.

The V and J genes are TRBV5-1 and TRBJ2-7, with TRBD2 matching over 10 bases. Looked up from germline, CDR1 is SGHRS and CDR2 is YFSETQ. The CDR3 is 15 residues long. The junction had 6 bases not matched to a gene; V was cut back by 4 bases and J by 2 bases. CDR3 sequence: CASSMNSGRPYEQYF. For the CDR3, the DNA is TGCGCCAGCAGCATGAATAGCGGGAGGCCCTACGAGCAGTACTTC.

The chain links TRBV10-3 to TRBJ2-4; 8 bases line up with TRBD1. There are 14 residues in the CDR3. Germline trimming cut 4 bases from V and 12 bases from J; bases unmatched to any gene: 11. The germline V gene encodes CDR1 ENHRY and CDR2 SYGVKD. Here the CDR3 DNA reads TGTGCCATCAGTGGACAGGACAGGGTAGATCATCAGTACTTC. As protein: CAISGQDRVDHQYF.

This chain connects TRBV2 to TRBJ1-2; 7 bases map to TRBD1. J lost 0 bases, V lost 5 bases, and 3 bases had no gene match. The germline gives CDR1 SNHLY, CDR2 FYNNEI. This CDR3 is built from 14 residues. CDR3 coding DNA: TGTGCCAGCAGTCGGACAGGAACTAACTATGGCTACACCTTC. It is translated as CASSRTGTNYGYTF.

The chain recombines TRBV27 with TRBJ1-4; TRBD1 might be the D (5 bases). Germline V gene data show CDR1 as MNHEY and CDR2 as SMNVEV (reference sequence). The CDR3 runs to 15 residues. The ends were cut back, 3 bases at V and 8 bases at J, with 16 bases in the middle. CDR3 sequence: CASSFLRGAGEKLFF. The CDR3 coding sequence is TGTGCCAGCAGTTTTTTAAGGGGCGCGGGGGAAAAACTGTTTTTT.

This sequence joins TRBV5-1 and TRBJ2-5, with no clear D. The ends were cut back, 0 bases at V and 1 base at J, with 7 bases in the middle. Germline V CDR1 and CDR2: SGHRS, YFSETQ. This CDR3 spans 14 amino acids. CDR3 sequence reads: CASSLGVSQETQYF. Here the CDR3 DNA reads TGCGCCAGCAGCTTGGGCGTATCCCAAGAGACCCAGTACTTC.

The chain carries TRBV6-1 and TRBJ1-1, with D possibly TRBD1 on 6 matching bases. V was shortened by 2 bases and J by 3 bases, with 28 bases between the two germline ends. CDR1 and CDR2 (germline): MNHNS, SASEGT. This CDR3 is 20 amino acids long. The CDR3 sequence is CASSELSFGGRLGPDTEAFF. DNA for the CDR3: TGTGCCAGCAGTGAACTTTCCTTTGGGGGCCGCCTGGGGCCGGACACTGAAGCTTTCTTT.

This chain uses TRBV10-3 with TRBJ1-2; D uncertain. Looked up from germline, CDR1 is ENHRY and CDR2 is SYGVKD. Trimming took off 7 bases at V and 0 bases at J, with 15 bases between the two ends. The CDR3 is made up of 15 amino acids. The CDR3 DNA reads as TGTGCCATCACTCGAGAGGTCCTAGCTAACTATGGCTACACCTTC. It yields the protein CAITREVLANYGYTF.

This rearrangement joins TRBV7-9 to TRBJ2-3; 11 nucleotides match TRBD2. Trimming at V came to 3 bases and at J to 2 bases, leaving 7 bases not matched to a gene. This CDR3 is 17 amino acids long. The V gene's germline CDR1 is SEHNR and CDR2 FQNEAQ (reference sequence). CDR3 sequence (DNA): TGTGCCAGCAGCTTGGTTCTAGCGGGAGGCCTCACAGATACGCAGTATTTT. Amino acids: CASSLVLAGGLTDTQYF.

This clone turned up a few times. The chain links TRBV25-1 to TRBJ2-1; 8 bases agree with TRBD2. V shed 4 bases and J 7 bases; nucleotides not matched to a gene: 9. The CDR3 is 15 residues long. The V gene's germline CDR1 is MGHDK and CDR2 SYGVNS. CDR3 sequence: CASSVGSGSWNEQFF. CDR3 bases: TGTGCCAGCAGTGTAGGGAGCGGGAGTTGGAATGAGCAGTTCTTC. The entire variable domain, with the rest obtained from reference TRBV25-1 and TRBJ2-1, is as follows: EADIYQTPRYLVIGTGKKITLECSQTMGHDKMYWYQQDPGMELHLIHYSYGVNSTEKGDLSSESTVSRIRTEHFPLTLESARPSHTSQYLCASSVGSGSWNEQFFGPGTRLTVL.

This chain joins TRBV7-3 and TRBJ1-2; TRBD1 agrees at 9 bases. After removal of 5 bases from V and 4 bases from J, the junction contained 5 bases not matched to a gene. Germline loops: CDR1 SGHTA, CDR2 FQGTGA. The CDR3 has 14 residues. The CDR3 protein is CASSPGDRAYGYTF. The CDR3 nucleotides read TGTGCCAGCAGCCCCGGGGACAGGGCCTATGGCTACACCTTC.

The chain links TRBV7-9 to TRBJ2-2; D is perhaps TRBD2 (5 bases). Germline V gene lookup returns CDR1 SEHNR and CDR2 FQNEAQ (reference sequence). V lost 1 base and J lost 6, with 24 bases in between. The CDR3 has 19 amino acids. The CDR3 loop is CASSLVDGVVIIRAGELFF. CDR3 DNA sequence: TGTGCCAGCAGCTTAGTCGACGGGGTAGTGATCATTCGGGCCGGGGAGCTGTTTTTT.

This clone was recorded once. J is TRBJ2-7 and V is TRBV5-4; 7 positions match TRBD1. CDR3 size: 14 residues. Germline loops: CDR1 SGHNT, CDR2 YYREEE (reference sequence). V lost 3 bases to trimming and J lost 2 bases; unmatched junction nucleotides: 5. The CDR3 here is CASSSKGQAYEQYF. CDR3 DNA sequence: TGTGCCAGCAGCTCGAAAGGACAGGCCTACGAGCAGTACTTC.

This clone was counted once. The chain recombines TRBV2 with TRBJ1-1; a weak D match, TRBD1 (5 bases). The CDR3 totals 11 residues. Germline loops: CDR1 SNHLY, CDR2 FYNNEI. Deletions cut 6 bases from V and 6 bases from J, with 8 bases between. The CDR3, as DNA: TGTGCCAGCAGGGCAGGGCCTGAAGCTTTCTTT. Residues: CASRAGPEAFF.

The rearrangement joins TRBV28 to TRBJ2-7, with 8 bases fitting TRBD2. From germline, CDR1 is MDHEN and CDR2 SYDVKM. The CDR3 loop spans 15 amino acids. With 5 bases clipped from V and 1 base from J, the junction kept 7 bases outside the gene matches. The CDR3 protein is CASSGLAGPSYEQYF. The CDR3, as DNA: TGTGCCAGCAGTGGGCTAGCGGGTCCATCCTACGAGCAGTACTTC.

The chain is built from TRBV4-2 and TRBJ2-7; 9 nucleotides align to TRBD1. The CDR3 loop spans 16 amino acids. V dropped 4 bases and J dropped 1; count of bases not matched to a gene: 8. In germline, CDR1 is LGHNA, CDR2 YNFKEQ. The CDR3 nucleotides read TGTGCCAGCAGCCTTACAGCCGGGACAGGGTCCTACGAGCAGTACTTC. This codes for CASSLTAGTGSYEQYF.

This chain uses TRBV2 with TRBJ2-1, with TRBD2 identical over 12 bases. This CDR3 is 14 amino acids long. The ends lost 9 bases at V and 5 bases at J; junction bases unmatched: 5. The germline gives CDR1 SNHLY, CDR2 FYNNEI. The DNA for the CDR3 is TGTGCCAGGGGCTGGACTAGCGGGAACAATGAGCAGTTCTTC. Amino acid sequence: CARGWTSGNNEQFF.

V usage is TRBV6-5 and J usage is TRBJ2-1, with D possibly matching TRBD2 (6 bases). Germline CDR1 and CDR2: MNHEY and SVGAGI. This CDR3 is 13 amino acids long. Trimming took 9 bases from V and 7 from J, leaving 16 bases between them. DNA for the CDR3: TGTGCCAGTAGAACGGGAGCTTGGAATGAGCAGTTCTTC. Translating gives CASRTGAWNEQFF.

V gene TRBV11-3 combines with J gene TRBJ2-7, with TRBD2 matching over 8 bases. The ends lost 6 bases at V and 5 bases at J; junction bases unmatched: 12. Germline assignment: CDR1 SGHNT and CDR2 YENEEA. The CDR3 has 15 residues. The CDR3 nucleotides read TGTGCCAGCAGTTCCGGGACTAGTCTACCCGACGAGCAGTACTTC. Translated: CASSSGTSLPDEQYF.

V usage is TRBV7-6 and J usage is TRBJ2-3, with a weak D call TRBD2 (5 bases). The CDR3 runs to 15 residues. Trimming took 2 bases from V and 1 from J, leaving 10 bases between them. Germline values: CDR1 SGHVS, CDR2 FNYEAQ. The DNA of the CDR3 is TGTGCCAGCAGCTTAAAGACGAGGGGCACAGATACGCAGTATTTT. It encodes CASSLKTRGTDTQYF. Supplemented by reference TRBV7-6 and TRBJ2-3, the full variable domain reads GAGVSQSPRYKVTKRGQDVALRCDPISGHVSLYWYRQALGQGPEFLTYFNYEAQQDKSGLPNDRFSAERPEGSISTLTIQRTEQRDSAMYRCASSLKTRGTDTQYFGPGTRLTVL.